This TCR beta chain is from a study of cytomegalovirus exposure and HLA in healthy donors. Germline CDR1 is MNHEY and CDR2 is SVGAGI. CDR3 length equals 15 residues. The ends lost 1 base at V and 4 bases at J; junction bases unmatched: 2. Libraries were prepared by immunoSEQ multiplex PCR; TCRdb keeps only in-frame clonotypes and omits some of them. The sample lists under 300,000 clones; around 85% were seen once. J is TRBJ2-3 and V is TRBV6-5, with 10 bases identical to TRBD2. Sample: PBMCs. The sequence derives from a woman in her 30s in good health and CMV-seropositive. The CDR3 region is CASSYLTSGPDTQYF. In DNA, the CDR3 is TGTGCCAGCAGTTACTTGACTAGCGGGCCAGATACGCAGTATTTT.